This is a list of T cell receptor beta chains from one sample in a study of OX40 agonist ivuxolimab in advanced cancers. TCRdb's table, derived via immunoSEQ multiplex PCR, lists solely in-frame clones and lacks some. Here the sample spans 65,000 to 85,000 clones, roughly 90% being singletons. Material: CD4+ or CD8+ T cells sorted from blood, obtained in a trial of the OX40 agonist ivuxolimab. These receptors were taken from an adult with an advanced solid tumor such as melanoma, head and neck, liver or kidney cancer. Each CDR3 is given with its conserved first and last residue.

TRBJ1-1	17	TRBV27	CASSLYYTGRTNTEAFF
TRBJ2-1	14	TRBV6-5	CASSYKRDYNEQFF
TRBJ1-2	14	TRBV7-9	CASSSGQRNYGYTF
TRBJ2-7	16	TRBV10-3	CAISGSDRGAYYEQYF
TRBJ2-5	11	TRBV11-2	CASSLFETQYF
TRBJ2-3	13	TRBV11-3	CASSLGEADTQYF
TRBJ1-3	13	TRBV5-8	CASSLYGENTIYF
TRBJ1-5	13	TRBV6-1	CASSEGVSQPQHF
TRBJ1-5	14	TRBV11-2	CASSPTGNNQPQHF
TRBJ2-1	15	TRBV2	CASGQEGQGYNEQFF
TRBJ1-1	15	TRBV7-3	CASSSGQGAQTEAFF
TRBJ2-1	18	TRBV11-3	CASSPPGTSGMRGNEQFF
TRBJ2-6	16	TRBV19	CASSSTARSGANVLTF
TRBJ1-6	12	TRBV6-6	CASSQGYSPLHF
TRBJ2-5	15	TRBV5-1	CASSPMAGYQETQYF
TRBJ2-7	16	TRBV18	CASSPFAAGNSYEQYF
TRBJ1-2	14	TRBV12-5	CASGLATGWAGYTF
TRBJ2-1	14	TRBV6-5	CASRSLAGAYEQFF
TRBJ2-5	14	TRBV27	CASSPPGGWETQYF
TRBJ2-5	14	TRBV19	CASSATGGGETQYF
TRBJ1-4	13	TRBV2	CASSGGADEKLFF
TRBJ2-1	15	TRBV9	CASSVDWDPLNEQFF
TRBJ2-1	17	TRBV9	CASSVAGGGLRGNEQFF
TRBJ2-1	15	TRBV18	CASSQGPDSYNEQFF
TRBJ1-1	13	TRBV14	CASSPQGNTEAFF
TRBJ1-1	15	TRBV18	CASSPAGGENTEAFF
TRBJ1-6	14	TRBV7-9	CASSFWTDNSPLHF
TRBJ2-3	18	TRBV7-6	CASSLMAGLGGITDTQYF
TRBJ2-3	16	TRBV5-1	CASSLVPRGGTDTQYF
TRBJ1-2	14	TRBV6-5	CASSYSTLNYGYTF
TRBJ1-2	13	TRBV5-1	CASSLVQDYGYTF
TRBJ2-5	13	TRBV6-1	CASRGQPQETQYF
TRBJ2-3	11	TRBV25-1	CASRGRDTQYF
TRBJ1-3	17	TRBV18	CASSPLGRAHSGNTIYF
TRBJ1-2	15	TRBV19	CASSIRGRANYGYTF
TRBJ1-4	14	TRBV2	CASSPDRLFEKLFF
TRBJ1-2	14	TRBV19	CASSIGISNYGYTF
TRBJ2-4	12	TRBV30	CARGGQGNIQYF
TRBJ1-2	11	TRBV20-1	CSPPRGQGYTF
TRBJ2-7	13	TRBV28	CASNLAGSHEQYF
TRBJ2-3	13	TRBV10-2	CASSETPTDTQYF
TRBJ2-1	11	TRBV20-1	CSAREGNEQFF
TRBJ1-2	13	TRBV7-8	CASSLGAVGGYTF
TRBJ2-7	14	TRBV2	CASIVDRGSYEQYF
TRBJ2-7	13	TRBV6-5	CASTRSRGNEQYF
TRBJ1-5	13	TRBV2	CASSDGTSYPQHF
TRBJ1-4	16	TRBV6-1	CASSEAEGQGNEKLFF